The T cell receptor (beta chain) under discussion was sequenced for a study of STAT3 mutations in large granular lymphocyte leukemia. Concerning this clone itself: The antigen remains unidentified.

The V gene's germline CDR1 is SGHRS and CDR2 YFSETQ. CDR3 size: 13 residues. The germline V and J ends were trimmed by 5 bases and 2 bases, with 11 bases remaining between them. The study, taken as a whole, reports: In several patients, dominant TCR clone burden exceeded STAT3 mutant burden, suggesting STAT3 mutation arose secondarily. Every T-cell large granular lymphocyte leukemia patient had at least one immunodominant TCR beta clonotype.

Measured with immunoSEQ multiplex PCR; TCRdb has only the in-frame clones, and not every one. The profile covers around 6,600 clones, with roughly 50% appearing a single time and about 80% taken by the ten largest. This clonotype was sampled from a boy between 10 and 17 years old with T-cell large granular lymphocyte leukemia. Some clones in this sample may be carry-over from other donors' samples. The material sequenced was peripheral blood mononuclear cells. The chain links TRBV5-1 to TRBJ2-7; D unclear. CDR3 in DNA: TGCGCCAGCAGTCCTGGGCTAACCTACGAGCAGTACTTC. Translating gives CASSPGLTYEQYF.